This TCR beta chain was captured in a study of shared clonotypes between healthy human individuals. Generated by immunoSEQ multiplex PCR, the TCRdb table keeps only in-frame clones and is missing some. The repertoire consists of 900,000 to 1,200,000 clones, with 75% to 85% occurring once and the leading ten covering 0.55% to 0.7%. This clone turned up a few times. Trimming cost V 4 bases and J 2 bases, with 6 bases left between them. The CDR3 runs 13 residues. Germline CDR1 reads SGHTA; CDR2 reads FQGTGA. Sequencing was performed on memory CD4+ T cells from PBMCs. The subset is: CD45RA-negative fraction. The sequence was obtained from a man aged 18 to 30 in good health. Some clones in this sample may be carry-over from other donors' samples. This chain links TRBV7-3 with TRBJ2-1; no clear D gene. CDR3 nucleotide sequence: TGTGCCAGCAGCTCGCGCCCCTACAATGAGCAGTTCTTC. This sequence encodes CASSSRPYNEQFF.